The entry below describes one T cell receptor beta chain. The PCR used 60 V beta and 13 J beta primers. Sequenced by immunoSEQ multiplex PCR; TCRdb stores in-frame clones only, minus some. Of around 60,000 clones in the sample, around nine tenths are singletons; the top ten hold around a tenth. These data originate in a study of glioma-infiltrating T cells after dendritic cell vaccination. Study as a whole: Treatment, given 2003 to 2012, was autologous tumor lysate-pulsed dendritic cell vaccination.

The germline CDR1 and CDR2 sequences are GTSNPN and SVGIG (reference sequence). V was cut by 1 base and J by 4 bases, with 10 bases left in between. The CDR3 sequence is 13 residues long. Time point indicated: after dendritic cell vaccination, including at tumor progression/relapse. All glioblastoma patients lacked an isocitrate dehydrogenase mutation. PBMC were collected before vaccination, two weeks after the third vaccination, and at progression. V usage is TRBV30 and J usage is TRBJ1-2; D might be TRBD1 (5 bases). This sequence originates from a human donor with glioblastoma. The sample was blood, taken after dendritic cell vaccination. In nucleotides, the CDR3 is TGTGCCTGGAGTGAGCAGGGCGGCTATGGCTACACCTTC. Its translation: CAWSEQGGYGYTF.